This entry is about one T cell receptor beta chain. What it binds is unknown. A roughly 200 ng quantity of DNA, roughly 29,000 T cell genomes, went into the sorted-subset replicate PCRs. Measured with immunoSEQ multiplex PCR; TCRdb has only the in-frame clones, and not every one. The sample lists millions of clones, around 96% occurring once. This entry belongs to a study of shared clonotypes between healthy human individuals. V shed 3 bases, J shed 3 bases, and the junction held 6 bases outside the gene matches. Germline lookup yields CDR1 SGDLS and CDR2 YYNGEE. The CDR3 contains 15 residues. Selected positively for CCR7 and CD45RO-negative, naive CD8 cells excluded terminally differentiated effector memory CD45RA+ cells. General study points: As a rule, naive subsets had a larger estimated richness than memory subsets. With a handful of donors compared, 5% to 5.5% of naive CD4 clonotypes were shared.

The TCR comes from a man aged 18 to 29 in good health. The sequenced sample consisted of naive CD8+ T cells sorted from blood. This chain uses TRBV9 with TRBJ2-1; 7 positions match TRBD2. Here the CDR3 reads CASSASSGLYNEQFF. CDR3 coding DNA: TGTGCCAGCAGCGCCTCTAGCGGCCTCTACAATGAGCAGTTCTTC.